Presented here are 22 T cell receptor beta chains from one specimen sequenced in a study of blood T cell repertoires in COVID-19. The repertoire was sequenced with immunoSEQ multiplex PCR; TCRdb's copy has only in-frame clones and lacks some. The sample gives a few hundred thousand clones, approximately 86% of which show up once; about 3.6% is in the top ten. Sequencing was carried out using peripheral blood. The receptors originated from a man aged 18 to 35 with active or convalescent COVID-19.

The genes are TRBV4-1 and TRBJ1-3, with D uncertain. V was trimmed by 0 bases and J by 2 bases, leaving 11 bases between them. The CDR3 has 16 residues. From germline, CDR1 is MGHRA and CDR2 YSYEKL. The chain's CDR3 is CASSQEAHNTGNTIYF. The DNA for the CDR3 is TGCGCCAGCAGCCAAGAGGCTCATAATACTGGAAACACCATATATTTT.

The CDR3 nucleotides read TGTGCCAGCAGTTACTCACCCCTACAGGGTGCGGCTTTCTTT. Protein: CASSYSPLQGAAFF. This sequence joins TRBV6-6 and TRBJ1-1, with TRBD1 as a possible D gene (6 bases). V lost 0 bases, J lost 11 bases, and 16 bases lay in between. Germline CDR1 MNHNY, CDR2 SVGAGI (reference sequence). The CDR3 is made up of 14 amino acids.

J is TRBJ1-6 and V is TRBV4-3, with D perhaps matching TRBD1 (5 bases). CDR1 LGHNA and CDR2 YSLEER come from the germline V gene. CDR3 length: 15 amino acids. Between the trimmed V and J ends, which lost 0 bases and 10 bases, there was a span of 13 bases. DNA for the CDR3: TGCGCCAGCAGCCAAGAGGCGCAGGGTTTGTCACCCCTCCACTTT. This sequence encodes CASSQEAQGLSPLHF.

The chain couples TRBV4-1 to TRBJ1-2; 7 nucleotides align to TRBD1. The V gene's germline CDR1 is MGHRA and CDR2 YSYEKL. The CDR3 sequence is 15 residues long. The junction had 11 bases not matched to a gene; V was cut back by 2 bases and J by 8 bases. CDR3 DNA: TGCGCCAGCAGCCAAAATGACAGGGACTTCGAGGGCTACACCTTC. Encoded protein: CASSQNDRDFEGYTF.

The rearrangement links TRBV29-1 to TRBJ1-2; 7 positions match TRBD1. This CDR3 has 14 amino acids. V shed 6 bases and J 5 bases; nucleotides not matched to a gene: 12. Per germline, CDR1 SQVTM and CDR2 ANQGSEA. The CDR3 DNA is TGCAGCGTCGCATATCCGGGACAGTCGTATGGCTACACCTTC. Its translation: CSVAYPGQSYGYTF. Looking up the rest from reference TRBV29-1 and TRBJ1-2 gives the full variable domain: SAVISQKPSRDICQRGTSLTIQCQVDSQVTMMFWYRQQPGQSLTLIATANQGSEATYESGFVIDKFPISRPNLTFSTLTVSNMSPEDSSIYLCSVAYPGQSYGYTFGSGTRLTVV.

The chain links TRBV6-5 to TRBJ2-7, with D perhaps TRBD2 (7 bases). V shed 6 bases and J shed 6 bases, with 15 bases lying between them. This CDR3 has 13 amino acids. Per the germline V gene, CDR1 is MNHEY and CDR2 is SVGAGI. CDR3 in amino acids: CASRVPGGFEQYF. The CDR3, as DNA: TGTGCCAGCAGGGTCCCGGGGGGCTTCGAGCAGTACTTC.

This clone was seen a handful of times. J is TRBJ2-7 and V is TRBV3-1 (or the pseudogene TRBV3-2); 7 bases are shared with TRBD2. V trimming: 3 bases; J trimming: 6 bases; junction bases outside the gene matches: 8. The CDR3 spans 14 residues. Germline loops: CDR1 LGHDT, CDR2 YNNKEL (reference sequence). DNA of the CDR3: TGTGCCAGCAGCCACGGGACTACCCCAACCGAGCAGTACTTC. It specifies CASSHGTTPTEQYF.

The chain carries TRBV24-1 and TRBJ2-3; 9 positions agree with TRBD1. Germline V gene sequence: CDR1 KGHDR, CDR2 SFDVKD. This CDR3 comprises 14 residues. V lost 3 bases to trimming and J lost 6 bases; unmatched junction nucleotides: 3. CDR3 nucleotides: TGTGCCACCAGTGATCGGACAGGGGCCGATACGCAGTATTTT. Translating it yields CATSDRTGADTQYF.

The genes are TRBV11-2 and TRBJ2-7; maybe TRBD1 (6 bases). Germline V gives CDR1 SGHAT, CDR2 FQNNGV. The CDR3 is 14 amino acids. V was pared by 8 bases and J by 3 bases, with 17 bases between. CDR3: CASGQNGQYYEQYF. In nucleotides, the CDR3 is TGTGCCAGCGGACAAAACGGACAGTACTACGAGCAGTACTTC.

V is TRBV12-3 or TRBV12-4 and J is TRBJ1-5, with D possibly TRBD1 on 5 matching bases. The V end was cut by 4 bases, the J end by 7 bases, with 11 bases between. The CDR3 has 13 residues. Here the CDR3 DNA reads TGTGCCAGCAGTTCATTCAGGGAACAGCCCCAGCATTTT. It encodes CASSSFREQPQHF.

V is TRBV11-3 and J is TRBJ2-7, with TRBD1 identical over 8 bases. Germline CDR1 reads SGHNT; CDR2 reads YENEEA. The J segment lost 7 bases and the V segment lost 2 bases, leaving 4 bases of the junction unmatched. This CDR3 has 13 amino acids. The CDR3 nucleotides are TGTGCCAGCAGCTTACTCACAGGGGGGGAGCAGTACTTC. Translating it yields CASSLLTGGEQYF. Based on the CDR3 plus reference TRBV11-3 and TRBJ2-7, the full variable domain is EAGVVQSPRYKIIEKKQPVAFWCNPISGHNTLYWYLQNLGQGPELLIRYENEEAVDDSQLPKDRFSAERLKGVDSTLKIQPAELGDSAVYLCASSLLTGGEQYFGPGTRLTVT.

The rearrangement joins TRBV28 to TRBJ1-1; 11 bases are a match to TRBD1. The V gene end was trimmed by 6 bases and the J gene end by 4 bases; junction bases not matched to a gene: 7. Germline V lookup: CDR1 MDHEN, CDR2 SYDVKM. This CDR3 has 15 residues. DNA of the CDR3: TGTGCCAGCAGGACAGGACAGGGGGCATTCACTGAAGCTTTCTTT. As protein: CASRTGQGAFTEAFF.

The chain is built from TRBV6-1 and TRBJ2-7; D is unresolved. This CDR3 has 11 amino acids. Trimming removed 3 bases at V and 6 bases at J, with 6 bases between. Looked up from germline, CDR1 is MNHNS and CDR2 is SASEGT. CDR3 bases: TGTGCCAGCAGTGATGAGGTCGAGCAGTACTTC. Protein product: CASSDEVEQYF.

The V gene is TRBV18, the J gene TRBJ2-4; no clear D gene. This CDR3 is built from 15 residues. V was cut by 2 bases and J by 0 bases, with 8 bases left in between. CDR1 and CDR2 from the germline V gene are KGHSH and LQKENI. CDR3 sequence (DNA): TGTGCCAGCTCACCAAGTACGCGAGCCAAAAACATTCAGTACTTC. Its protein is CASSPSTRAKNIQYF.

In its sample, this clone was seen a few times. V and J are TRBV18 and TRBJ2-7, with a weak D call TRBD2 (7 bases). V was pared by 6 bases and J by 6 bases, with 12 bases between. The CDR3 loop spans 12 amino acids. CDR1 is KGHSH and CDR2 is LQKENI in the germline V gene. As DNA, the CDR3 is TGTGCCAGCTCGGGGGGGCAGGGCGAGCAGTACTTC. Translation gives CASSGGQGEQYF.

This chain connects TRBV20-1 to TRBJ2-1, with D possibly being TRBD1 (5 bases). The germline V gene has CDR1 DFQATT and CDR2 SNEGSKA (reference sequence). V was cut by 3 bases and J by 8 bases, with 17 bases left in between. This CDR3 is built from 14 residues. CDR3 in DNA: TGCAGTGCTAGTCTCGCATCCCCAGGGCATGAGCAGTTCTTC. Translating it yields CSASLASPGHEQFF.

The chain carries TRBV30 and TRBJ1-1; TRBD1 is a possible D gene (5 bases). The V gene lost 5 bases and the J gene lost 0 bases, with 16 bases spanning the gap. Germline lookup yields CDR1 GTSNPN and CDR2 SVGIG (reference sequence). There are 15 residues in the CDR3. This CDR3 reads CAWVPWTSMNTEAFF. Here the CDR3 DNA reads TGTGCCTGGGTCCCTTGGACATCCATGAACACTGAAGCTTTCTTT.

This clone was counted a few times. The V and J genes are TRBV13 and TRBJ1-2; 7 nucleotides align to TRBD1. The J segment lost 6 bases and the V segment lost 5 bases, leaving 6 bases of the junction unmatched. The CDR3 has 13 amino acids. The germline V gene has CDR1 PRHDT and CDR2 FYEKMQ (reference sequence). This chain's CDR3 is CASSMTGINGYTF. The CDR3 nucleotides read TGTGCCAGCAGCATGACAGGGATAAATGGCTACACCTTC.

The genes are TRBV11-2 and TRBJ1-3; 7 nucleotides align to TRBD1. With 1 base clipped from V and 8 bases from J, the junction kept 14 bases outside the gene matches. Looked up from germline, CDR1 is SGHAT and CDR2 is FQNNGV. The CDR3 has 17 amino acids. The CDR3 reads CASSLGLYRGESDTIYF. In DNA form, the CDR3 reads TGTGCCAGCAGCTTAGGTTTGTACAGGGGCGAGTCGGACACCATATATTTT. Together with reference TRBV11-2 and TRBJ1-3, the CDR3 gives the full variable domain: EAGVAQSPRYKIIEKRQSVAFWCNPISGHATLYWYQQILGQGPKLLIQFQNNGVVDDSQLPKDRFSAERLKGVDSTLKIQPAKLEDSAVYLCASSLGLYRGESDTIYFGEGSWLTVV.

A single count supports this clone. The rearrangement uses TRBV6-1 and TRBJ2-7; D perhaps matches TRBD2 (7 bases). Trimming shortened V by 3 bases and J by 5 bases, and 20 bases separated the two germline ends. This CDR3 contains 16 residues. CDR1 MNHNS and CDR2 SASEGT come from the germline V gene. This CDR3 is CASSDVGLGGLHEQYF. In DNA form, the CDR3 reads TGTGCCAGCAGTGACGTTGGTTTGGGGGGGCTGCACGAGCAGTACTTC.

The V call is TRBV28, the J call TRBJ2-1; TRBD1 might be the D (5 bases). This CDR3 has 13 residues. Germline lookup yields CDR1 MDHEN and CDR2 SYDVKM. V was trimmed by 6 bases and J by 5 bases, leaving 11 bases between them. DNA for the CDR3: TGTGCCAGCAGGAAGGGGCCCGACAATGAGCAGTTCTTC. Protein: CASRKGPDNEQFF.

The chain joins TRBV3-1 (or the pseudogene TRBV3-2) to TRBJ2-5; 7 bases fit TRBD1. The V segment lost 5 bases and the J segment 5 bases; nucleotides outside the gene matches: 11. This CDR3 region has 15 residues. Germline V gene data show CDR1 as LGHDT and CDR2 as YNNKEL (reference sequence). CDR3 in amino acids: CASSDRVGPGETQYF. DNA for the CDR3: TGTGCCAGCAGCGACAGGGTGGGGCCGGGGGAGACCCAGTACTTC.